One sample yielded the 6 T cell receptor beta chains listed below, sequenced in a study of blood T cell repertoires in COVID-19. Clones were read by immunoSEQ multiplex PCR, and TCRdb kept only the in-frame ones, dropping some. In the table there are around 100,000 clones, just under 85% of which are singletons. Material: peripheral blood. The receptors originated from a man aged 45 to 65 with active or convalescent COVID-19.

The chain joins TRBV19 to TRBJ1-4; a possible D gene is TRBD1 (5 bases). Germline CDR1 and CDR2: LNHDA and SQIVND (reference sequence). V dropped 9 bases and J dropped 5 bases, with 19 bases sitting between them. The CDR3 is 15 amino acids. The CDR3 sequence: CASKRIAAGNEKLFF. The CDR3 DNA reads as TGTGCCAGCAAAAGGATAGCGGCAGGGAATGAAAAACTGTTTTTT.

The genes are TRBV30 and TRBJ1-1; 7 bases map to TRBD1. Germline V lookup: CDR1 GTSNPN, CDR2 SVGIG (reference sequence). The J segment lost 2 bases and the V segment lost 3 bases, leaving 6 bases of the junction unmatched. The CDR3 spans 14 residues. CDR3 bases: TGTGCCTGGAGCGACGACAGGGTCAACACTGAAGCTTTCTTT. It translates to CAWSDDRVNTEAFF.

The chain has TRBV7-9 and TRBJ1-1, with a weak D call TRBD1 (6 bases). Trimming stripped 3 bases from V and 2 bases from J, with 10 bases between. Germline-derived CDR1 and CDR2 are SEHNR and FQNEAQ (reference sequence). The CDR3 contains 14 residues. The DNA of the CDR3 is TGTGCCAGCAGCTTCGGACAGAGAAACACTGAAGCTTTCTTT. As protein: CASSFGQRNTEAFF.

This clone was detected once. The V call is TRBV3-1 (or the pseudogene TRBV3-2), the J call TRBJ2-2; D may be TRBD2 (6 bases). This CDR3 spans 14 amino acids. Germline values: CDR1 LGHDT, CDR2 YNNKEL (reference sequence). V shed 0 bases and J shed 4 bases, with 6 bases lying between them. The DNA of the CDR3 is TGTGCCAGCAGCCAAGATAGCGGCACCGGGGAGCTGTTTTTT. Residues: CASSQDSGTGELFF.

This chain uses TRBV9 with TRBJ1-4, with 7 bases that match TRBD1. The germline gives CDR1 SGDLS, CDR2 YYNGEE. J was trimmed by 5 bases and V by 4 bases; bases with no gene match: 8. This CDR3 is built from 15 residues. In DNA form, the CDR3 reads TGTGCCAGCAGCACCTGGGACAGACCCAATGAAAAACTGTTTTTT. Amino acid sequence: CASSTWDRPNEKLFF.

The J gene is TRBJ1-4, the V gene TRBV11-2, with a possible D match to TRBD1 (5 bases). Germline V gene sequence: CDR1 SGHAT, CDR2 FQNNGV. The CDR3 is 17 residues long. Trimming pared 4 bases from V and 5 bases from J, leaving 20 bases between. The DNA of the CDR3 is TGTGCCAGCAGCTCCACACCTGGAGGGGAGCCCAATGAAAAACTGTTTTTT. Translation gives CASSSTPGGEPNEKLFF.